This entry concerns a single T cell receptor beta chain. Its antigen is unidentified. The sample belongs to a study of PD-L1 blockade in urothelial cancer. Study-wide context: Each participant's history included 0 to 3 prior chemotherapy regimens. Median blood clonality was roughly 0.072, with tens of thousands of unique TCRs.

Time point denoted: peripheral blood 6 weeks after treatment start. Study observations and caveats: Pretreatment TCR clonality in blood under the median foretold superior survival.

TCRdb's copy holds only in-frame clones and misses some; the assay was immunoSEQ multiplex PCR. The sample contains 35,000 to 40,000 clones, 86% of which appear only once. The length of the CDR3 is 16 residues. Germline CDR1 is MGHRA and CDR2 is YSYEKL. The ends lost 5 bases at V and 6 bases at J; junction bases unmatched: 10. The clonotype was recovered from a man between 60 and 75 years old with urothelial cancer. The chain joins TRBV4-1 to TRBJ2-7; TRBD2 matches 13 bases. Sequenced here: PBMCs, sampled around atezolizumab (anti-PD-L1) treatment. The CDR3 spells CASSASGTSGTIEQYF. As DNA, the CDR3 is TGCGCCAGCAGCGCCTCCGGGACTAGCGGGACAATCGAGCAGTACTTC.